These 5 T cell receptor beta chains originate from one sample sequenced in a study of early T cells in non-severe SARS-CoV-2 infection. TCRdb analysed the 5' RACE reads with MiXCR anew, one entry per CDR3 protein. The sample lists 70,000 to 80,000 distinct CDR3 sequences, 9.5% to 15% occurring once. The material sequenced was whole blood, taken at baseline. The receptors stem from an adult who was a healthcare worker with PCR-confirmed SARS-CoV-2 infection or an uninfected control (not recorded which).

The chain carries TRBV20-1 and TRBJ2-4; 7 bases line up with TRBD2. The germline V gene has CDR1 DFQATT and CDR2 SNEGSKA (reference sequence). With V trimmed by 0 bases and J by 0 bases, 5 bases remained unmatched. CDR3 length equals 16 residues. CDR3 sequence (DNA): TGCAGTGCTAGAGATGGGCTAGCGGTAGCCAAAAACATTCAGTACTTC. Amino acids: CSARDGLAVAKNIQYF.

The chain carries TRBV29-1 and TRBJ1-1, with D perhaps TRBD1 (5 bases). V lost 5 bases to trimming and J lost 4 bases, with 8 bases between them. CDR3 length: 11 amino acids. Germline CDR1 is SQVTM and CDR2 is ANQGSEA. The CDR3 sequence is CSVPGGTEAFF. The CDR3, as DNA: TGCAGCGTTCCGGGGGGCACTGAAGCTTTCTTT.

The table lists this clonotype with a few counts. The chain employs TRBV29-1 and TRBJ2-1; D assignment may be TRBD1 or TRBD2 (5 bases each). Trimming shortened V by 7 bases and J by 7 bases, and 20 bases separated the two germline ends. Germline CDR1 SQVTM, CDR2 ANQGSEA. This CDR3 comprises 14 residues. This CDR3 reads CSGTGAALRNEQFF. CDR3 DNA: TGCAGCGGTACCGGGGCGGCTCTACGGAATGAGCAGTTCTTC.

The CDR3 is CASSQGGSQPQHF. The CDR3 DNA reads as TGCGCCAGCAGCCAAGGGGGGAGTCAGCCCCAGCATTTT. The genes are TRBV4-1 and TRBJ1-5; D might be TRBD1 (5 bases). V was clipped by 1 base and J by 6 bases, with 7 bases between them. The CDR3 has 13 amino acids. Germline V gene data show CDR1 as MGHRA and CDR2 as YSYEKL.

This clonotype showed up many times. The CDR3 region is CASSGYKNTEAFF. CDR3 nucleotide sequence: TGTGCCAGCAGTGGATATAAGAACACTGAAGCTTTCTTT. The chain carries TRBV2 and TRBJ1-1; D is ambiguous. Germline-derived CDR1 and CDR2 are SNHLY and FYNNEI. V was trimmed by 4 bases and J by 1 base, leaving 7 bases between them. The CDR3 sequence is 13 residues long.